A single sample is the source of the 13 T cell receptor beta chains below, sequenced in a study of T cells in narcolepsy. Assay used: immunoSEQ multiplex PCR; TCRdb lists only in-frame clones, some missing. This table has 30,000 to 40,000 clones, roughly 80% appearing once. Material: CD45RA- memory CD4+ T cells from PBMCs. The receptors stem from a human donor with narcolepsy.

This sequence joins TRBV9 and TRBJ1-4; D is possibly TRBD1 (5 bases). CDR1 and CDR2 from the germline V gene are SGDLS and YYNGEE. Trimming took 0 bases from V and 7 from J, leaving 13 bases between them. This CDR3 has 15 residues. The CDR3 reads CASSVGGGMSEKLFF. CDR3 nucleotide sequence: TGTGCCAGCAGCGTAGGCGGGGGGATGAGTGAAAAACTGTTTTTT.

The chain is built from TRBV30 and TRBJ2-5, with 8 positions matching TRBD1. V was clipped by 0 bases and J by 1 base; unmatched bases: 4. Germline lookup yields CDR1 GTSNPN and CDR2 SVGIG (reference sequence). The CDR3 loop spans 15 amino acids. CDR3 amino acids: CAWSVLGTGQETQYF. In nucleotides, the CDR3 is TGTGCCTGGAGTGTCCTCGGGACAGGCCAAGAGACCCAGTACTTC.

The chain employs TRBV12-5 and TRBJ2-1; 10 bases agree with TRBD2. Germline lookup yields CDR1 LGHNT and CDR2 FRNRAP. This CDR3 region has 18 residues. J gave up 2 bases and V 7 bases, and 14 bases lay outside the gene matches. The CDR3 sequence is CASASGLAGVAAYNEQFF. The CDR3 region has the DNA TGTGCTAGTGCCAGCGGGCTAGCGGGGGTCGCCGCCTACAATGAGCAGTTCTTC. Looking up the rest from reference TRBV12-5 and TRBJ2-1 gives the full variable domain: DARVTQTPRHKVTEMGQEVTMRCQPILGHNTVFWYRQTMMQGLELLAYFRNRAPLDDSGMPKDRFSAEMPDATLATLKIQPSEPRDSAVYFCASASGLAGVAAYNEQFFGPGTRLTVL.

The CDR3 bases are TGTGCCAGCAGCTCCCTTGGGGGTCGGGGTGAGCAGTTCTTC. Protein product: CASSSLGGRGEQFF. The chain uses TRBV5-4 and TRBJ2-1; D assignment may be TRBD1 or TRBD2 (5 bases each). The V end lost 3 bases, the J end lost 9 bases, and 16 bases lay between the germline ends. This CDR3 contains 14 residues. Germline V gene data show CDR1 as SGHNT and CDR2 as YYREEE (reference sequence).

This chain links TRBV7-9 with TRBJ1-4; TRBD1 agrees at 10 bases. Germline lookup yields CDR1 SEHNR and CDR2 FQNEAQ (reference sequence). V shed 4 bases, J shed 6 bases, and the junction held 8 bases outside the gene matches. The CDR3 spans 16 residues. CDR3 sequence (DNA): TGTGCCAGCAGCTCACCCTCGGGACAGGGGTATGAAAAACTGTTTTTT. Translating gives CASSSPSGQGYEKLFF.

J is TRBJ2-7 and V is TRBV7-2, with 7 bases fitting TRBD2. Germline V gene sequence: CDR1 SGHTA, CDR2 FQGNSA. The CDR3 spans 14 residues. The V segment lost 3 bases and the J segment 3 bases; nucleotides outside the gene matches: 5. CDR3: CASSLRGSFYEQYF. The DNA for the CDR3 is TGTGCCAGCAGCTTGCGCGGGAGCTTCTACGAGCAGTACTTC.

The V gene is TRBV5-1, the J gene TRBJ1-3; D gene unclear. CDR1 SGHRS and CDR2 YFSETQ come from the germline V gene. This CDR3 is built from 15 residues. V was pared by 0 bases and J by 0 bases, with 7 bases between. The CDR3 loop is CASSLGSFSGNTIYF. The CDR3 coding sequence is TGCGCCAGCAGCTTGGGCAGTTTCTCTGGAAACACCATATATTTT.

The J gene is TRBJ1-5, the V gene TRBV6-5; D is unresolved. V was trimmed by 5 bases and J by 7 bases, leaving 12 bases between them. CDR1 and CDR2 from the germline V gene are MNHEY and SVGAGI. The CDR3 consists of 13 residues. The CDR3 region has the DNA TGTGCCAGCAGTGAAAGGGTGCAACAGCCCCAGCATTTT. Translated, it gives CASSERVQQPQHF.

About this clone: Different DNA sequences within this sample yield the same CDR3. J is TRBJ2-3 and V is TRBV6-5, with D uncertain. The CDR3 covers 15 residues. Trimming removed 2 bases at V and 2 bases at J, with 11 bases between. Germline-derived CDR1 and CDR2 are MNHEY and SVGAGI. The CDR3 nucleotides are TGTGCCAGCAGTTACCCAGGTCCCTCCACAGATACGCAGTATTTT. Protein sequence: CASSYPGPSTDTQYF.

This clone was observed once. The chain combines TRBV14 with TRBJ1-3; D perhaps matches TRBD1 (5 bases). Germline V gene sequence: CDR1 SGHDN, CDR2 FVKESK. The CDR3 is 16 amino acids. Deletions cut 1 base from V and 2 bases from J, with 12 bases between. For the CDR3, the DNA is TGTGCCAGCAGCCAAGCCGGGACTGTAACTGGAAACACCATATATTTT. It translates to CASSQAGTVTGNTIYF.

This clone was detected only once. This sample includes further DNA sequences coding for the same CDR3. The V and J genes are TRBV11-2 and TRBJ2-7, with D tentatively TRBD1 (5 bases). The germline V gene has CDR1 SGHAT and CDR2 FQNNGV. The CDR3 length is 13 residues. Trimming removed 0 bases from V and 3 bases from J, with 6 bases in between. The CDR3 spells CASSLDRDYEQYF. For the CDR3, the DNA is TGTGCCAGCAGCTTAGACAGGGACTACGAGCAGTACTTC.

CDR3 DNA sequence: TGTGCCAGCTCACCCAGGGCCCAAGACACCGGGGAGCTGTTTTTT. The encoded protein is CASSPRAQDTGELFF. The chain joins TRBV18 to TRBJ2-2; the D gene is possibly TRBD1 (5 bases). V lost 3 bases and J lost 3, with 11 bases in between. The CDR3 sequence is 15 residues long. Germline assignment: CDR1 KGHSH and CDR2 LQKENI.

The chain recombines TRBV6-6 with TRBJ2-2; D is uncertain. V was shortened by 5 bases and J by 1 base, with 14 bases between the two germline ends. Germline CDR1 reads MNHNY; CDR2 reads SVGAGI (reference sequence). The CDR3 is 16 amino acids. DNA of the CDR3: TGTGCCAGCAGTGGATATGAGAAGCGGAACACCGGGGAGCTGTTTTTT. Amino acid sequence: CASSGYEKRNTGELFF.